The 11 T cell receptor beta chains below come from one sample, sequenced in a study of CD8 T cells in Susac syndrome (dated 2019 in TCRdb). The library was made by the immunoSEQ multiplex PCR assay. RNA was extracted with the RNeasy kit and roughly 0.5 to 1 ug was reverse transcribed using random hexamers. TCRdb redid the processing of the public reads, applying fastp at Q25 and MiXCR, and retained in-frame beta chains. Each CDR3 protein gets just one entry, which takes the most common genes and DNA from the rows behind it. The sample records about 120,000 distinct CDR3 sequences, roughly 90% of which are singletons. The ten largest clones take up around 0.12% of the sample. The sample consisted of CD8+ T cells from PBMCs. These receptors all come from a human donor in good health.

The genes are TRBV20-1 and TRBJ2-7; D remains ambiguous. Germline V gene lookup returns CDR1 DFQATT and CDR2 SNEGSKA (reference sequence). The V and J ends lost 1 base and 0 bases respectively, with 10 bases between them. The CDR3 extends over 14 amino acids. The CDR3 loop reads CSARVPGFSYEQYF. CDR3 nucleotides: TGCAGTGCTAGAGTTCCAGGTTTCTCCTACGAGCAGTACTTC.

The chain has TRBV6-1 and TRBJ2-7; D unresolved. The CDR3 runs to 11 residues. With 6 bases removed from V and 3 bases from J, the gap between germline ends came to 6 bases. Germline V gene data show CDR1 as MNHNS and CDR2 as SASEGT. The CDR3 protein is CASRRLYEQYF. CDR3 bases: TGTGCCAGCAGGAGGCTCTACGAGCAGTACTTC.

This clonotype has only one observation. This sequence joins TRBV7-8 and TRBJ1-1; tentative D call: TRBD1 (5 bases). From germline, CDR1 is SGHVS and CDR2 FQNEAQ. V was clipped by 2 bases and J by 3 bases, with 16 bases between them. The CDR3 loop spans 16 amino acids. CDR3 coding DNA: TGTGCCAGCAGCTTAATTCGAGGCGTAGGGGACACTGAAGCTTTCTTT. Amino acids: CASSLIRGVGDTEAFF.

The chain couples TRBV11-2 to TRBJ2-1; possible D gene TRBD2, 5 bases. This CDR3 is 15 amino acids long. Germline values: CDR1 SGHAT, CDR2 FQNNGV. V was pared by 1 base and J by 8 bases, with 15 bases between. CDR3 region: CASSLVPEGRDEQFF. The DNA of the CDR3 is TGTGCCAGCAGCTTAGTGCCCGAGGGTAGGGATGAGCAGTTCTTC.

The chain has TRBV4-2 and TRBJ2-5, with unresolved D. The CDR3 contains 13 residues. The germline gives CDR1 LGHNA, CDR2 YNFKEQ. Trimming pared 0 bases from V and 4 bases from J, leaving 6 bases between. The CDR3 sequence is CASSQDLSETQYF. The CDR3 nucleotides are TGTGCCAGCAGCCAAGATCTGTCAGAGACCCAGTACTTC.

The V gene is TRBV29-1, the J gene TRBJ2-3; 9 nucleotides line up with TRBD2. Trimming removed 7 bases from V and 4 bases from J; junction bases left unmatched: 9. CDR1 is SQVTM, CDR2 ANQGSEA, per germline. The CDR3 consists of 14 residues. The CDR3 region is CSALVAGAPDTQYF. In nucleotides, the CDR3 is TGCAGCGCCTTAGTAGCGGGAGCCCCAGATACGCAGTATTTT.

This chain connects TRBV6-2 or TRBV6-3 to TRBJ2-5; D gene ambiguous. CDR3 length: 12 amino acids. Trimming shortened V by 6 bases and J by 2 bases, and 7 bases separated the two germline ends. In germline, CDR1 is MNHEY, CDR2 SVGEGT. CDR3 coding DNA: TGTGCCAGCAGCCGAGGACAAGAGACCCAGTACTTC. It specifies CASSRGQETQYF.

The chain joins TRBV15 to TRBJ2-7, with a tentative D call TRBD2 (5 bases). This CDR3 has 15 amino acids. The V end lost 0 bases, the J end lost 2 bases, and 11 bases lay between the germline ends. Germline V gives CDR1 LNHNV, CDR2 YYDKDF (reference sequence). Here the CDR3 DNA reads TGTGCCACCAGCAGAGACTCCGGACTGGCCTACGAGCAGTACTTC. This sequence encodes CATSRDSGLAYEQYF.

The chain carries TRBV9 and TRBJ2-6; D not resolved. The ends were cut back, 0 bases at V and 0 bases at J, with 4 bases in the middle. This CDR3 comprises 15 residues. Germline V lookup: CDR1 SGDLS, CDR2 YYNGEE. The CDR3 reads CASSVDNSGANVLTF. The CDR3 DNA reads TGTGCCAGCAGCGTAGACAACTCTGGGGCCAACGTCCTGACTTTC.

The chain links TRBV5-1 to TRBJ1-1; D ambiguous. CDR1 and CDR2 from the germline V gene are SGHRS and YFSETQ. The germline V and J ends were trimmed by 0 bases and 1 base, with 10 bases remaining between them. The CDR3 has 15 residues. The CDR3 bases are TGCGCCAGCAGCTTGGTTCCCAACGGGAACACTGAAGCTTTCTTT. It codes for CASSLVPNGNTEAFF.

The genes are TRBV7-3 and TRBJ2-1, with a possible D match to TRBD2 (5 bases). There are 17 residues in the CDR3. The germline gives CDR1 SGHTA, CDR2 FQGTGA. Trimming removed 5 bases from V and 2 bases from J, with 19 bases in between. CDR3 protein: CASSPQPLAETYNEQFF. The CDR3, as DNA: TGTGCCAGCAGCCCACAACCGCTAGCAGAAACCTACAATGAGCAGTTCTTC. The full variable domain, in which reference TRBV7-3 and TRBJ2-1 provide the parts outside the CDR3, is GAGVSQTPSNKVTEKGKYVELRCDPISGHTALYWYRQSLGQGPEFLIYFQGTGAADDSGLPNDRFFAVRPEGSVSTLKIQRTERGDSAVYLCASSPQPLAETYNEQFFGPGTRLTVL.